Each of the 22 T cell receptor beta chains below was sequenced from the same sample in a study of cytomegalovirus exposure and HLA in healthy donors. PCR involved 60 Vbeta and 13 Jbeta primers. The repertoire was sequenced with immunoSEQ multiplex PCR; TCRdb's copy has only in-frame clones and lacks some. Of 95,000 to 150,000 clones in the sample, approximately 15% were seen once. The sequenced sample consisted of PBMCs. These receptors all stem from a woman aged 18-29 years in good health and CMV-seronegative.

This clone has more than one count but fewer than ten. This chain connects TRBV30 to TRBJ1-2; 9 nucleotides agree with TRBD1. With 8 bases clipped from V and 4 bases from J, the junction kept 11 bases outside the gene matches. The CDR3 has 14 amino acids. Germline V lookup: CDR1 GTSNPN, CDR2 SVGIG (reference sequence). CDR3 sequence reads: CAGLQGALPYGYTF. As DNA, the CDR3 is TGTGCCGGCCTACAGGGGGCGCTCCCCTATGGCTACACCTTC. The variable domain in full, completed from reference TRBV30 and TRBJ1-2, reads SQTIHQWPATLVQPVGSPLSLECTVEGTSNPNLYWYRQAAGRGLQLLFYSVGIGQISSEVPQNLSASRPQDRQFILSSKKLLLSDSGFYLCAGLQGALPYGYTFGSGTRLTVV.

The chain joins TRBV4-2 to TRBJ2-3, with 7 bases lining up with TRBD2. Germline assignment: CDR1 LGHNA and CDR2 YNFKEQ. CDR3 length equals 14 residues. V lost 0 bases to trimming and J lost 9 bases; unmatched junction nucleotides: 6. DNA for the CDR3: TGTGCCAGCAGCCAAGATAGGTGGGGAGGGACGCAGTATTTT. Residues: CASSQDRWGGTQYF.

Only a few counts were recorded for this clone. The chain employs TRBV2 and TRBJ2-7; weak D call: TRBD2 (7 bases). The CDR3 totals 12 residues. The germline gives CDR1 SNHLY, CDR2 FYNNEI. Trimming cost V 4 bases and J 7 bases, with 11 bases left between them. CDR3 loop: CASSGGGQEQYF. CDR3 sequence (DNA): TGTGCCAGCAGTGGGGGGGGGCAAGAGCAGTACTTC.

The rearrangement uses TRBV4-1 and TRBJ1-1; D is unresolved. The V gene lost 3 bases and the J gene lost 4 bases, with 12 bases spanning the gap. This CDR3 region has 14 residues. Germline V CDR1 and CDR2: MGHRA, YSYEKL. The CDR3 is CASSHYGISTEAFF. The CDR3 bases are TGCGCCAGCAGCCATTACGGTATTAGCACTGAAGCTTTCTTT.

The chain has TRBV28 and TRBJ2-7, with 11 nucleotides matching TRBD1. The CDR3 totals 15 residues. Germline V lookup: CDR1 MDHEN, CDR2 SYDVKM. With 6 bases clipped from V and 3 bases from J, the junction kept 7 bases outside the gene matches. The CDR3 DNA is TGTGCCAGCAGCTACGCCGGGACAGGGGGCTACGAGCAGTACTTC. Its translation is CASSYAGTGGYEQYF.

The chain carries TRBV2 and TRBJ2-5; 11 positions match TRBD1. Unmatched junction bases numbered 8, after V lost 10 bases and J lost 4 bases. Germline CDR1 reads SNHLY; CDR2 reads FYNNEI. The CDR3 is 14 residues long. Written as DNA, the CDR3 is TGTGCCATCCAGGACAGGGGGCGGGCAGAGACCCAGTACTTC. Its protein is CAIQDRGRAETQYF.

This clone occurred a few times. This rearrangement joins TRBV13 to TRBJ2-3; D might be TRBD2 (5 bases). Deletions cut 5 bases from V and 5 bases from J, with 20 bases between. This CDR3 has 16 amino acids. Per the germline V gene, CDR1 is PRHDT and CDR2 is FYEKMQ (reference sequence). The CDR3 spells CASSQSVTSWGDTQYF. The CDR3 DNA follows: TGTGCCAGCAGCCAATCCGTTACTAGTTGGGGAGATACGCAGTATTTT.

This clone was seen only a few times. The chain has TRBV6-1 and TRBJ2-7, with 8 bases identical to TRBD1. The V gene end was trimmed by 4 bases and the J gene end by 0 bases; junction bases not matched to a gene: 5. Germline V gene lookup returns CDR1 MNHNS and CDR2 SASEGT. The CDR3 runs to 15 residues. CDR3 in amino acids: CASSATGTGSYEQYF. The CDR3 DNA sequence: TGTGCCAGCAGTGCAACCGGGACAGGCTCCTACGAGCAGTACTTC.

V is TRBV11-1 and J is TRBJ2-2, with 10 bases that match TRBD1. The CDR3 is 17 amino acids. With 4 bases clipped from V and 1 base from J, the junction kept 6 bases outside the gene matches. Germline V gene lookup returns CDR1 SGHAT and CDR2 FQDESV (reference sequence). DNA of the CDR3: TGTGCCAGCAGCTGGGACAGGGGACTCCTGAACACCGGGGAGCTGTTTTTT. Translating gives CASSWDRGLLNTGELFF.

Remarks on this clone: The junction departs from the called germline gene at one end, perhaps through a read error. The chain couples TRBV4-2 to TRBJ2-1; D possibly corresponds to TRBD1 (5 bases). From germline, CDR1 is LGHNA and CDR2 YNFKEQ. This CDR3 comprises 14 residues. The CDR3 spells CASSQGQGFNGQFF. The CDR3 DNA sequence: TGTGCCAGCAGCCAAGGGCAGGGTTTCAATGGGCAGTTCTTC.

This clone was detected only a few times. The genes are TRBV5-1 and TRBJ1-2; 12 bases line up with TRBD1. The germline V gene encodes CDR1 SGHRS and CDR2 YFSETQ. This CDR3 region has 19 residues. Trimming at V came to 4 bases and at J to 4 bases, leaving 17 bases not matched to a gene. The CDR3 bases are TGCGCCAGCAGCAAAACCATACCGGGACAGGGGGCTACCGGCTATGGCTACACCTTC. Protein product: CASSKTIPGQGATGYGYTF.

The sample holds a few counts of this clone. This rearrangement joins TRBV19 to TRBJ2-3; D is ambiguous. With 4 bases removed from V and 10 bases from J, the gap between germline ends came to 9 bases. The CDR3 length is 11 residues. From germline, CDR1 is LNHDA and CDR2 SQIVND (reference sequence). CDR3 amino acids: CASSNSEAQYF. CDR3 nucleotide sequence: TGTGCCAGTAGTAATAGTGAAGCGCAGTATTTT. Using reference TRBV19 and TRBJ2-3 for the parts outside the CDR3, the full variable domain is DGGITQSPKYLFRKEGQNVTLSCEQNLNHDAMYWYRQDPGQGLRLIYYSQIVNDFQKGDIAEGYSVSREKKESFPLTVTSAQKNPTAFYLCASSNSEAQYFGPGTRLTVL.

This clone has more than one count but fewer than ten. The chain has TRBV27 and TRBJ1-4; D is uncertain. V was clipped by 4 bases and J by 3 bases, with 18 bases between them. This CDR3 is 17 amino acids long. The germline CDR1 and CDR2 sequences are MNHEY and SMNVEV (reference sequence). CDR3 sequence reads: CASSSSEIRKPNEKLFF. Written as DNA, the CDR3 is TGTGCCAGCAGTTCTAGTGAGATAAGAAAACCTAATGAAAAACTGTTTTTT. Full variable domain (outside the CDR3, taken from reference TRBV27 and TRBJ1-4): EAQVTQNPRYLITVTGKKLTVTCSQNMNHEYMSWYRQDPGLGLRQIYYSMNVEVTDKGDVPEGYKVSRKEKRNFPLILESPSPNQTSLYFCASSSSEIRKPNEKLFFGSGTQLSVL.

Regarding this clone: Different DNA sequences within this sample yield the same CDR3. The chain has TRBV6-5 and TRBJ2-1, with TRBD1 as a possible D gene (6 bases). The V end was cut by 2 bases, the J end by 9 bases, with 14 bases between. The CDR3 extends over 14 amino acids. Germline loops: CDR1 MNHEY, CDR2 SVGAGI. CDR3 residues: CASSYVGGTTEQFF. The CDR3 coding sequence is TGTGCCAGCAGTTACGTAGGGGGTACAACTGAGCAGTTCTTC.

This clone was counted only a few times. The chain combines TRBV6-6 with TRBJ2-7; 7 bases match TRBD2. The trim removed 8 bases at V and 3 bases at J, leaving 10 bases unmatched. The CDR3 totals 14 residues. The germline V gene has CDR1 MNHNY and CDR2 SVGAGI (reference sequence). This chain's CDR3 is CASQTGGGIYEQYF. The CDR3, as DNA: TGTGCCAGCCAGACGGGGGGTGGAATCTACGAGCAGTACTTC.

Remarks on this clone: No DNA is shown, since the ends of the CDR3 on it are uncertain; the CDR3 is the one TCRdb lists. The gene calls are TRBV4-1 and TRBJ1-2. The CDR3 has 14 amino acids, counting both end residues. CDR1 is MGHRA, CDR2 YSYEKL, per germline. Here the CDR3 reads CASRQDFRGYGYTF.

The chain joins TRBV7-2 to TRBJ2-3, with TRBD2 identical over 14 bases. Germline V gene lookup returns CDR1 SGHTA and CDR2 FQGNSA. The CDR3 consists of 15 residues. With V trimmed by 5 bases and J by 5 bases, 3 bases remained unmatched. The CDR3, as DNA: TGTGCCAGCAGCGGGACTAGCGGGGGAGGAGATACGCAGTATTTT. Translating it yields CASSGTSGGGDTQYF.

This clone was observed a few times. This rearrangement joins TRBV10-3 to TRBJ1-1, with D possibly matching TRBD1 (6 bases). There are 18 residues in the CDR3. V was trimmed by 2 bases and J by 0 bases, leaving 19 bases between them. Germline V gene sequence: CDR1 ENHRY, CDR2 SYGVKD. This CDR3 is CAISEGTNRRVMNTEAFF. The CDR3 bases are TGTGCCATCAGTGAGGGGACAAACCGACGTGTCATGAACACTGAAGCTTTCTTT.

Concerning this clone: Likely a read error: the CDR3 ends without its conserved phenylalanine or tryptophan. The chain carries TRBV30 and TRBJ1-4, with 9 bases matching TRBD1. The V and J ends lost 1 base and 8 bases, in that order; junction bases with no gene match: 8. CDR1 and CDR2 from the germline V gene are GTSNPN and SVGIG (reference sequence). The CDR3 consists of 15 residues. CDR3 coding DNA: TGTGCCTGGAGTGCCAACAGGGGGCCGGGGGAAAAACTGTTTGTT. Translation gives CAWSANRGPGEKLFV.

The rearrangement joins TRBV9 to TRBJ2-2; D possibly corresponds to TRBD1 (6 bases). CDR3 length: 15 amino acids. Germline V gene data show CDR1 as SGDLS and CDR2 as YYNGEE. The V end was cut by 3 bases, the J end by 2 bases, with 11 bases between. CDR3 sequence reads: CASSGQGRNTGELFF. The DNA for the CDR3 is TGTGCCAGCAGCGGGCAGGGGCGCAACACCGGGGAGCTGTTTTTT.

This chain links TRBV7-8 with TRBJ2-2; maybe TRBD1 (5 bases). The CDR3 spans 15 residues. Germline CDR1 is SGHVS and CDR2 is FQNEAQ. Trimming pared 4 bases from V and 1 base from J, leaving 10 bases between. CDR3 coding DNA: TGTGCCAGCAGCTCCCGGACACAGAACACCGGGGAGCTGTTTTTT. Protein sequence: CASSSRTQNTGELFF.

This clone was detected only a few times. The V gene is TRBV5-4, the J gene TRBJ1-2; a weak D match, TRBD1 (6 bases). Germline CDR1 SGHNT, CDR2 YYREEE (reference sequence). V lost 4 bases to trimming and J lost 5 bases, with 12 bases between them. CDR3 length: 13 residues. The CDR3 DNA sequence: TGTGCCAGCAGCCTGGTGGGGGCTTATGGCTACACCTTC. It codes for CASSLVGAYGYTF. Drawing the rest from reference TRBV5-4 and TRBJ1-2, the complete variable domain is ETGVTQSPTHLIKTRGQQVTLRCSSQSGHNTVSWYQQALGQGPQFIFQYYREEENGRGNFPPRFSGLQFPNYSSELNVNALELDDSALYLCASSLVGAYGYTFGSGTRLTVV.